This T cell receptor (beta chain) was found in a study of T cell clones after liver transplantation. For this clone: Its target is not known.

Clones were read by immunoSEQ multiplex PCR, and TCRdb kept only the in-frame ones, dropping some. The sample carries 45,000 or so clones, around 83% recorded once. Unstimulated PBMCs were sorted into CD3+CD4+ and CD3+CD8+ populations. Findings and caveats of the study: Circulating graft-donor-reactive CD4 TCRbeta sequences fell significantly post-transplant in 5 of 8 subjects. Graft donor-reactive T cells possibly entered the graft instead of undergoing deletion.

Germline loops: CDR1 LGHNA, CDR2 YNFKEQ. The CDR3 is 18 residues long. V dropped 2 bases and J dropped 2; count of bases not matched to a gene: 12. The chain links TRBV4-2 to TRBJ2-3, with TRBD2 matching over 8 bases. Sequenced here: CD4+ T cells from blood, sampled 24 months after liver transplant. The TCR comes from a human patient who received a liver transplant. Certain T cells may be donor cells from the graft. CDR3 amino acids: CASSQPTTSAPPTDTQYF. CDR3 bases: TGTGCCAGCAGCCAACCAACGACTAGCGCCCCCCCCACAGATACGCAGTATTTT.